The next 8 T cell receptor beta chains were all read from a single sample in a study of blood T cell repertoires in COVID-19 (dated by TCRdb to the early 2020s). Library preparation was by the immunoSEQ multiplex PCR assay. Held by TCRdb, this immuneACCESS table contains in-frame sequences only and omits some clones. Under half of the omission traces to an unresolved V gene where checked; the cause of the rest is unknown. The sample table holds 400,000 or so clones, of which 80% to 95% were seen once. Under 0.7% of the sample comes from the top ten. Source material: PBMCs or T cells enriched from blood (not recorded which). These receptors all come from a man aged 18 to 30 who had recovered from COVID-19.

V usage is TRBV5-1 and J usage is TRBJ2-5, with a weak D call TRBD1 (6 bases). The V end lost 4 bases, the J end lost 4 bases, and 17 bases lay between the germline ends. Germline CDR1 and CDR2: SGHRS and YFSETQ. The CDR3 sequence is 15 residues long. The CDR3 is CASSLNPGHIETQYF. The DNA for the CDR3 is TGCGCCAGCAGCCTCAACCCGGGACATATAGAGACCCAGTACTTC.

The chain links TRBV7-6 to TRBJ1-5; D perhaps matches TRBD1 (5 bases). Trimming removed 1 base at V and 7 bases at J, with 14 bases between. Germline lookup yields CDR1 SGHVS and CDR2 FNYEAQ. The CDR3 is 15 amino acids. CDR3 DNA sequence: TGTGCCAGCAGCTTAGTTGGGACTACCGGCCAGCCCCAGCATTTT. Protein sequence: CASSLVGTTGQPQHF.

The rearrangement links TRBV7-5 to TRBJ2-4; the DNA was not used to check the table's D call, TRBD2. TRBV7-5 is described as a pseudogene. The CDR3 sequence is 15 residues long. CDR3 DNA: TGTGTCGCAGCCCCGGGTGGCCCAGGAGGGAACATTCAGTACTTC. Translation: CVAAPGGPGGNIQYF.

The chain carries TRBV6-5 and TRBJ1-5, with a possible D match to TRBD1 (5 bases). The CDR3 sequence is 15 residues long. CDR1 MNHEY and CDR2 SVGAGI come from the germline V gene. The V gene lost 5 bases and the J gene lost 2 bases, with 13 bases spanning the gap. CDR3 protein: CASSPGINGNQPQHF. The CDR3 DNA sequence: TGTGCCAGCAGTCCAGGGATTAACGGCAATCAGCCCCAGCATTTT.

The CDR3 DNA sequence: TGTGCCAGCAGTTCACAGGGGCTGAACACTGAAGCTTTCTTT. Translated, it gives CASSSQGLNTEAFF. This chain uses TRBV28 with TRBJ1-1; the match to TRBD1 covers 7 bases. With 4 bases clipped from V and 0 bases from J, the junction kept 2 bases outside the gene matches. The CDR3 totals 14 residues. CDR1 is MDHEN and CDR2 is SYDVKM in the germline V gene. The variable domain in full, with the rest retrieved from reference TRBV28 and TRBJ1-1, is DVKVTQSSRYLVKRTGEKVFLECVQDMDHENMFWYRQDPGLGLRLIYFSYDVKMKEKGDIPEGYSVSREKKERFSLILESASTNQTSMYLCASSSQGLNTEAFFGQGTRLTVV.

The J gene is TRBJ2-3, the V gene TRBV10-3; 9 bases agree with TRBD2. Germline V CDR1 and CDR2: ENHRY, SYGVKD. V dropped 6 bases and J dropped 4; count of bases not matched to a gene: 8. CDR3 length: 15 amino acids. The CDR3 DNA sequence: TGTGCCATCAGGGCCGGGACTAGCCCGGCAGATACGCAGTATTTT. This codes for CAIRAGTSPADTQYF.

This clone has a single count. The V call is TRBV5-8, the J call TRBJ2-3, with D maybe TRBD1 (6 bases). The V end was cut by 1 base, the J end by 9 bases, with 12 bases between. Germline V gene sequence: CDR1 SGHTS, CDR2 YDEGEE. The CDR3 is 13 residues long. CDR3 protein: CASSLIPQGTQYF. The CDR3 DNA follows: TGTGCCAGCAGCTTGATCCCACAGGGAACGCAGTATTTT.

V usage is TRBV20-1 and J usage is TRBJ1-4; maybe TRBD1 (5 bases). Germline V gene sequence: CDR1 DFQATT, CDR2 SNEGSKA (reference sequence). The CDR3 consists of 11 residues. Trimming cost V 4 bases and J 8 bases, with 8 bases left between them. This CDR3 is CSAIRQEKLFF. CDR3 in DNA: TGCAGTGCTATTAGACAGGAAAAACTGTTTTTT.